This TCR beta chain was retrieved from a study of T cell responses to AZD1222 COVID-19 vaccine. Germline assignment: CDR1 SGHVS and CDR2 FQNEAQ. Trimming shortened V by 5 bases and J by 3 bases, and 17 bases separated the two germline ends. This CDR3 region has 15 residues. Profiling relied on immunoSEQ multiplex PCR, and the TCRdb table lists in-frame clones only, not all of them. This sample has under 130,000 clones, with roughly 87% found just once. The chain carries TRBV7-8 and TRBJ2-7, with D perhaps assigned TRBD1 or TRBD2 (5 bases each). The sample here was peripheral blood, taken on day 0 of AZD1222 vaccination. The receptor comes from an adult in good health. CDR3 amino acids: CASSPGAGDGYEQYF. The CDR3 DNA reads TGTGCCAGCAGCCCGGGCGCCGGGGACGGCTACGAGCAGTACTTC.